The 21 T cell receptor beta chains below come from one sample, sequenced in a study of shared clonotypes between healthy human individuals. Only in-frame clones appear in the TCRdb table, and some are missing; sequencing was by immunoSEQ multiplex PCR. This table has under 1,100,000 clones, 60% to 80% appearing once. Sequences were obtained from memory CD4+ T cells sorted from blood. Subset meaning: CD45RA-negative fraction. The origin of the receptors is a man aged 18 to 29 in good health.

CDR3 sequence reads: CSVEERVNGYTF. The CDR3 bases are TGCAGCGTTGAAGAGAGGGTGAATGGCTACACCTTC. This chain links TRBV29-1 with TRBJ1-2; D gene ambiguous. V lost 0 bases to trimming and J lost 6 bases, with 8 bases between them. The CDR3 runs 12 residues. The germline V gene encodes CDR1 SQVTM and CDR2 ANQGSEA.

This clone appeared once. The chain couples TRBV7-9 to TRBJ1-4, with 7 nucleotides matching TRBD1. The CDR3 extends over 16 amino acids. The germline V gene encodes CDR1 SEHNR and CDR2 FQNEAQ (reference sequence). Trimming cost V 1 base and J 8 bases; bases outside gene matches: 10. The CDR3 is CASSLVLGRGREKLFF. CDR3 bases: TGTGCCAGCAGCTTAGTGCTGGGCAGGGGGAGAGAAAAACTGTTTTTT.

This clone has just one count. This chain connects TRBV30 to TRBJ2-5; tentative D call: TRBD1 (6 bases). Germline V gene data show CDR1 as GTSNPN and CDR2 as SVGIG (reference sequence). The CDR3 is 14 amino acids. Trimming pared 3 bases from V and 5 bases from J, leaving 16 bases between. The CDR3 reads CAWRGTTGRETQYF. CDR3 bases: TGTGCCTGGAGGGGGACCACAGGGCGGGAGACCCAGTACTTC. Filled out from reference TRBV30 and TRBJ2-5, the complete variable domain reads SQTIHQWPATLVQPVGSPLSLECTVEGTSNPNLYWYRQAAGRGLQLLFYSVGIGQISSEVPQNLSASRPQDRQFILSSKKLLLSDSGFYLCAWRGTTGRETQYFGPGTRLLVL.

The chain carries TRBV6-1 and TRBJ1-4; D unclear. CDR3 length: 15 residues. Germline V lookup: CDR1 MNHNS, CDR2 SASEGT. The V end lost 8 bases, the J end lost 2 bases, and 15 bases lay between the germline ends. The CDR3 coding sequence is TGTGCCAGCTTCCGGGAAGGGCGGACTAATGAAAAACTGTTTTTT. This codes for CASFREGRTNEKLFF.

This clone has a handful of counts. The genes are TRBV5-5 and TRBJ2-1; 11 bases line up with TRBD2. Germline V CDR1 and CDR2: SGHKS, YYEKEE (reference sequence). The trim removed 0 bases at V and 8 bases at J, leaving 4 bases unmatched. This CDR3 contains 15 residues. The CDR3: CASSLVASGRYEQFF. As DNA, the CDR3 is TGTGCCAGCAGCTTGGTGGCTAGCGGGAGGTATGAGCAGTTCTTC. Supplemented by reference TRBV5-5 and TRBJ2-1, the full variable domain reads DAGVTQSPTHLIKTRGQQVTLRCSPISGHKSVSWYQQVLGQGPQFIFQYYEKEERGRGNFPDRFSARQFPNYSSELNVNALLLGDSALYLCASSLVASGRYEQFFGPGTRLTVL.

The chain employs TRBV13 and TRBJ2-3; TRBD1 agrees at 7 bases. Germline CDR1 PRHDT, CDR2 FYEKMQ (reference sequence). CDR3 length: 15 amino acids. V shed 5 bases, J shed 6 bases, and the junction held 11 bases outside the gene matches. CDR3 sequence: CASSAGRTGVDTQYF. CDR3 coding DNA: TGTGCCAGCAGCGCTGGGCGGACAGGCGTGGATACGCAGTATTTT.

The chain recombines TRBV20-1 with TRBJ1-3; no definite D call. Trimming pared 1 base from V and 4 bases from J, leaving 2 bases between. Germline CDR1 reads DFQATT; CDR2 reads SNEGSKA (reference sequence). The CDR3 runs 11 residues. The CDR3 DNA reads as TGCAGTGCTAGAGTCGGAAACACCATATATTTT. It encodes CSARVGNTIYF.

The chain is built from TRBV5-4 and TRBJ2-5; 10 bases agree with TRBD2. There are 15 residues in the CDR3. Trimming removed 7 bases from V and 3 bases from J; junction bases left unmatched: 9. The germline gives CDR1 SGHNT, CDR2 YYREEE (reference sequence). The chain's CDR3 is CASFLNSGGKETQYF. As DNA, the CDR3 is TGTGCCAGCTTCTTAAATAGCGGGGGGAAAGAGACCCAGTACTTC.

This clone has only a few counts. V and J are TRBV7-2 and TRBJ2-1, with 8 bases matching TRBD2. The CDR3 loop spans 17 amino acids. Germline lookup yields CDR1 SGHTA and CDR2 FQGNSA. V shed 0 bases and J 1 base; nucleotides not matched to a gene: 5. In DNA, the CDR3 is TGTGCCAGCAGCTTAGCGCCGGGACTAGGTTCCTACAATGAGCAGTTCTTC. This gives the protein CASSLAPGLGSYNEQFF.

This clone was seen a few times. The rearrangement joins TRBV28 to TRBJ2-7, with 9 nucleotides matching TRBD1. The germline CDR1 and CDR2 sequences are MDHEN and SYDVKM. The V segment lost 4 bases and the J segment 3 bases; nucleotides outside the gene matches: 10. The CDR3 has 16 residues. CDR3 coding DNA: TGTGCCAGCAGTTCGTTGGGGAGACAGGGGGGCTACGAGCAGTACTTC. Its translation is CASSSLGRQGGYEQYF. The complete variable domain, with remaining parts taken from reference TRBV28 and TRBJ2-7, reads DVKVTQSSRYLVKRTGEKVFLECVQDMDHENMFWYRQDPGLGLRLIYFSYDVKMKEKGDIPEGYSVSREKKERFSLILESASTNQTSMYLCASSSLGRQGGYEQYFGPGTRLTVT.

The V and J genes are TRBV11-3 and TRBJ2-3; 7 positions match TRBD1. The length of the CDR3 is 15 residues. Germline V gene lookup returns CDR1 SGHNT and CDR2 YENEEA. With V trimmed by 5 bases and J by 2 bases, 7 bases remained unmatched. CDR3 loop: CASSLGQRNTDTQYF. In DNA, the CDR3 is TGTGCCAGCAGCCTGGGACAGAGAAACACAGATACGCAGTATTTT.

V gene TRBV7-3 combines with J gene TRBJ1-3; perhaps TRBD1 as D (5 bases). Trimming removed 1 base from V and 8 bases from J, with 12 bases in between. The CDR3 runs 14 residues. The germline gives CDR1 SGHTA, CDR2 FQGTGA. CDR3 protein: CASSLMGRADTIYF. In DNA, the CDR3 is TGTGCCAGCAGCTTAATGGGCAGGGCGGACACCATATATTTT.

Details on this clone: The identical CDR3 is also encoded by other nucleotide sequences in the sample. The chain recombines TRBV2 with TRBJ1-5, with a weak D call TRBD1 (6 bases). The germline V gene encodes CDR1 SNHLY and CDR2 FYNNEI. V gave up 6 bases and J gave up 3 bases, with 12 bases separating them. CDR3 size: 14 residues. The CDR3 protein is CASRRDKINQPQHF. The DNA of the CDR3 is TGTGCCAGCAGGCGGGACAAAATCAATCAGCCCCAGCATTTT.

On this clone: An end of the junction does not agree with germline; a read error may underlie this. The chain is built from TRBV2 and TRBJ1-3; unclear D gene. The length of the CDR3 is 13 residues. The V gene's germline CDR1 is SNHLY and CDR2 FYNNEI. The CDR3 sequence is CASSDDPGDTIYF. The CDR3 nucleotides are TGTGCCAGCAGTGACGACCCTGGAGACACCATATATTTT.

V and J are TRBV4-1 and TRBJ2-1, with a tentative D call TRBD2 (5 bases). Germline CDR1 reads MGHRA; CDR2 reads YSYEKL. Trimming stripped 0 bases from V and 12 bases from J, with 12 bases between. The CDR3 totals 13 residues. In nucleotides, the CDR3 is TGCGCCAGCAGCCAAGACGGCCAGCGGAGGCAGTTCTTC. Its protein is CASSQDGQRRQFF.

The J gene is TRBJ2-5, the V gene TRBV30, with D hard to call. The J call may be mistaken, given a closer DNA end match to TRBJ2-7. Germline V gene sequence: CDR1 GTSNPN, CDR2 SVGIG (reference sequence). The CDR3 extends over 11 amino acids. The CDR3: CAWSVSYEQYF. The CDR3 coding sequence is TGTGCCTGGAGTGTAAGCTACGAGCAGTACTTC.

This chain uses TRBV2 with TRBJ1-2; TRBD1 matches at 11 bases. Looked up from germline, CDR1 is SNHLY and CDR2 is FYNNEI. CDR3 length: 14 amino acids. V dropped 3 bases and J dropped 9; count of bases not matched to a gene: 6. CDR3 sequence reads: CASSEAGQGGSYTF. The CDR3 DNA is TGTGCCAGCAGTGAGGCGGGACAGGGGGGTAGCTACACCTTC.

CDR3 coding DNA: TGTGCCAGCAGTCTCGGACAGGGGGGCTACACCTTC. Protein: CASSLGQGGYTF. This chain links TRBV6-5 with TRBJ1-2; 9 bases line up with TRBD1. This CDR3 comprises 12 residues. Germline V gives CDR1 MNHEY, CDR2 SVGAGI. With V trimmed by 5 bases and J by 8 bases, 3 bases remained unmatched.

The V call is TRBV4-2, the J call TRBJ2-5; 9 positions match TRBD2. The CDR3 contains 16 residues. The junction had 5 bases not matched to a gene; V was cut back by 0 bases and J by 3 bases. Germline-derived CDR1 and CDR2 are LGHNA and YNFKEQ. CDR3 region: CASSQDSRGGEETQYF. As DNA, the CDR3 is TGTGCCAGCAGCCAAGATAGCCGCGGGGGGGAAGAGACCCAGTACTTC.

The chain carries TRBV30 and TRBJ1-1; no definite D call. The CDR3 has 13 amino acids. Trimming cost V 1 base and J 2 bases, with 8 bases left between them. Germline CDR1 and CDR2: GTSNPN and SVGIG (reference sequence). The CDR3 DNA sequence: TGTGCCTGGAGTGACGCCCTAAACACTGAAGCTTTCTTT. Protein: CAWSDALNTEAFF.

This clone has a handful of counts. The CDR3 spells CASSFSPGAASGRWNEQFF. The CDR3, as DNA: TGCGCCAGCAGCTTTTCCCCAGGGGCAGCCAGCGGGAGGTGGAATGAGCAGTTCTTC. The chain has TRBV5-1 and TRBJ2-1; 9 nucleotides align to TRBD2. CDR1 and CDR2 from the germline V gene are SGHRS and YFSETQ. V dropped 2 bases and J dropped 7; count of bases not matched to a gene: 19. This CDR3 contains 19 residues.